Below are 15 T cell receptor beta chains sequenced from a single sample in a study of identical twins. From the 5' RACE reads, TCRdb called clonotypes with MiXCR, one entry per CDR3 protein. This sample yields 690,000 or so distinct CDR3 sequences, of which over 8.5% are seen a single time; around 0.98% belongs to the top ten. This sample also belongs to another study, concerning yellow fever vaccine responses in identical twins.

Sequencing was done on a sample of PBMCs. These receptors were collected from a woman between 18 and 29 years old in good health.

This clonotype was recorded many times. The chain carries TRBV15 and TRBJ2-3; D not resolved. The CDR3 runs 15 residues. From germline, CDR1 is LNHNV and CDR2 YYDKDF (reference sequence). With 0 bases removed from V and 0 bases from J, the gap between germline ends came to 7 bases. The CDR3 is CATSRERSSTDTQYF. For the CDR3, the DNA is TGTGCCACCAGCAGAGAGCGGAGCAGCACAGATACGCAGTATTTT.

There are a few counts of this clonotype. The chain carries TRBV29-1 and TRBJ2-3, with 9 bases that match TRBD1. This CDR3 has 15 amino acids. The ends lost 6 bases at V and 6 bases at J; junction bases unmatched: 13. Germline values: CDR1 SQVTM, CDR2 ANQGSEA. The CDR3 DNA reads as TGCAGCGTCCGGACAGGGGCGTTTGTTGCGGATACGCAGTATTTT. Encoded protein: CSVRTGAFVADTQYF.

V and J are TRBV7-8 and TRBJ2-7, with TRBD1 matching over 10 bases. Germline V gene data show CDR1 as SGHVS and CDR2 as FQNEAQ. With 2 bases clipped from V and 0 bases from J, the junction kept 4 bases outside the gene matches. CDR3 length: 16 residues. The CDR3 DNA is TGTGCCAGCAGCTTAACCGACAGGGGGCTCTCCTACGAGCAGTACTTC. It codes for CASSLTDRGLSYEQYF.

This chain joins TRBV7-9 and TRBJ2-1; 9 nucleotides agree with TRBD2. The J segment lost 9 bases and the V segment lost 6 bases, leaving 9 bases of the junction unmatched. This CDR3 is built from 14 residues. CDR1 is SEHNR, CDR2 FQNEAQ, per germline (reference sequence). As DNA, the CDR3 is TGTGCCAGCAGTAGTAGCGGGAGATATCCTGAGCAGTTCTTC. Its protein is CASSSSGRYPEQFF.

The chain carries TRBV11-2 and TRBJ2-5; D not certain. This CDR3 region has 14 residues. V lost 6 bases and J lost 4, with 15 bases in between. The germline V gene has CDR1 SGHAT and CDR2 FQNNGV. Here the CDR3 DNA reads TGTGCCAGCAGGCGTTTCTCTCCGGGAGAGACCCAGTACTTC. It yields the protein CASRRFSPGETQYF.

V is TRBV6-1 and J is TRBJ1-6, with a weak D call TRBD1 (5 bases). CDR3 length equals 15 residues. The germline V gene encodes CDR1 MNHNS and CDR2 SASEGT. The V gene lost 8 bases and the J gene lost 2 bases, with 13 bases spanning the gap. The CDR3 sequence: CASRARGTYNSPLHF. CDR3 DNA sequence: TGTGCCAGCCGTGCTCGGGGGACCTATAATTCACCCCTCCACTTT.

This clonotype has just a few counts. The rearrangement joins TRBV18 to TRBJ1-2; no firm D call. V lost 3 bases and J lost 0, with 11 bases in between. Germline CDR1 is KGHSH and CDR2 is LQKENI. This CDR3 comprises 15 residues. This chain's CDR3 is CASSPAGAANYGYTF. The CDR3 nucleotides read TGTGCCAGCTCACCCGCCGGAGCCGCTAACTATGGCTACACCTTC.

The genes are TRBV13 and TRBJ2-5; 10 positions agree with TRBD1. The V gene end was trimmed by 4 bases and the J gene end by 7 bases; junction bases not matched to a gene: 6. Germline assignment: CDR1 PRHDT and CDR2 FYEKMQ (reference sequence). The CDR3 sequence is 14 residues long. In nucleotides, the CDR3 is TGTGCCAGCAGCTCACCGGGACAGGGGTGGACCCAGTACTTC. Translation: CASSSPGQGWTQYF.

This clonotype has a count of ten or more. V is TRBV12-3 or TRBV12-4 and J is TRBJ1-1; 8 bases are shared with TRBD1. The CDR3 is made up of 13 amino acids. V was clipped by 5 bases and J by 4 bases; unmatched bases: 3. The DNA for the CDR3 is TGTGCCAGCAGTCCGACAGGGGTCACTGAAGCTTTCTTT. Translation gives CASSPTGVTEAFF.

In its sample, this clonotype was seen a few times. The rearrangement links TRBV9 to TRBJ2-2; 10 bases map to TRBD2. V shed 4 bases and J 3 bases; nucleotides not matched to a gene: 6. There are 16 residues in the CDR3. CDR1 and CDR2 (germline): SGDLS, YYNGEE. Here the CDR3 reads CASSPPSGSHTGELFF. DNA for the CDR3: TGTGCCAGCAGCCCCCCTAGCGGGAGTCACACCGGGGAGCTGTTTTTT.

This sequence joins TRBV5-1 and TRBJ1-1; D call uncertain. The CDR3 is 14 amino acids. Germline CDR1 reads SGHRS; CDR2 reads YFSETQ. V shed 2 bases and J shed 3 bases, with 11 bases lying between them. CDR3 in amino acids: CASSFRSLDTEAFF. CDR3 sequence (DNA): TGCGCCAGCAGCTTCCGGAGTCTCGACACTGAAGCTTTCTTT.

J is TRBJ2-7 and V is TRBV6-1, with TRBD1 matching over 8 bases. Germline V gene data show CDR1 as MNHNS and CDR2 as SASEGT. This CDR3 spans 13 amino acids. The trim removed 11 bases at V and 0 bases at J, leaving 6 bases unmatched. The CDR3 DNA sequence: TGTGCCTCCTGGACAGGGAGCTCCTACGAGCAGTACTTC. Amino acids: CASWTGSSYEQYF.

V and J are TRBV6-4 and TRBJ2-1; 9 bases align to TRBD2. V gave up 4 bases and J gave up 8 bases; unmatched junction bases: 9. Germline CDR1 is MRHNA and CDR2 is SNTAGT. CDR3 size: 15 residues. This chain's CDR3 is CASSVTSGSGDEQFF. CDR3 DNA: TGTGCCAGCAGTGTAACTAGCGGGTCAGGGGATGAGCAGTTCTTC.

This clonotype has a handful of counts. The chain uses TRBV5-1 and TRBJ2-5; perhaps D is TRBD1 or TRBD2 (5 bases each). The germline CDR1 and CDR2 sequences are SGHRS and YFSETQ. The germline V and J ends were trimmed by 6 bases and 1 base, with 10 bases remaining between them. This CDR3 is built from 13 residues. The CDR3 sequence is CASKWGSQETQYF. The CDR3 region has the DNA TGCGCCAGCAAGTGGGGGTCCCAAGAGACCCAGTACTTC.

At least ten counts were recorded for this clonotype. This chain connects TRBV7-9 to TRBJ2-3; no firm D call. Germline V gene lookup returns CDR1 SEHNR and CDR2 FQNEAQ (reference sequence). This CDR3 is built from 12 residues. The germline V and J ends were trimmed by 5 bases and 0 bases, with 3 bases remaining between them. CDR3 amino acids: CASSLSTDTQYF. The CDR3 coding sequence is TGTGCCAGCAGCCTTAGCACAGATACGCAGTATTTT.